This TCR beta chain was retrieved from a study of T cell responses to AZD1222 COVID-19 vaccine. Sequencing used immunoSEQ multiplex PCR; TCRdb keeps in-frame clones, though not all of them. The sample has approximately 90,000 clones; around nine tenths are singletons. This TCR came from an adult in good health. Sequenced material: peripheral blood, taken on day 0 of AZD1222 vaccination.

The CDR3 DNA is TGTGCCAGCAGCGCCGGACAGGGGGGGTACCAAGAGACCCAGTACTTC. Translation gives CASSAGQGGYQETQYF. The rearrangement links TRBV28 to TRBJ2-5, with 10 positions matching TRBD1. The V segment lost 6 bases and the J segment 0 bases; nucleotides outside the gene matches: 7. Germline CDR1 reads MDHEN; CDR2 reads SYDVKM. The CDR3 extends over 16 amino acids.